This T cell receptor (beta chain) was recovered during a study of shared clonotypes between healthy human individuals. Study outcomes and limitations: For sorted subsets, rarefaction showed incomplete sequencing despite large depth.

The CDR3 spans 14 residues. V shed 3 bases, J shed 3 bases, and the junction held 2 bases outside the gene matches. CDR1 is SGHRS, CDR2 YFSETQ, per germline. TCRdb keeps only in-frame clones here, not all; method: immunoSEQ multiplex PCR. The sample shows about 2 million clones, roughly 94% of them seen only once. On this clone: Its antigen is undetermined.

CD8 cells classed as naive were CD45RO-negative and positively selected for CCR7, excluding terminally differentiated effector memory CD45RA+ cells. The rearrangement uses TRBV5-1 and TRBJ1-1, with TRBD1 matching over 10 bases. Sequenced material: naive CD8+ T cells sorted from blood. This sequence was found in a man between 18 and 35 years old in good health. The CDR3 nucleotides read TGCGCCAGCAGCTCGGGGACAGGGGACACTGAAGCTTTCTTT. This translates into CASSSGTGDTEAFF. Variable domain in full (rest from reference TRBV5-1 and TRBJ1-1): KAGVTQTPRYLIKTRGQQVTLSCSPISGHRSVSWYQQTPGQGLQFLFEYFSETQRNKGNFPGRFSGRQFSNSRSEMNVSTLELGDSALYLCASSSGTGDTEAFFGQGTRLTVV.